This TCR beta chain was observed in a study of beta chain features in type 1 diabetes. There are a few counts of this clone. As yet, its antigen is unknown. Between the trimmed V and J ends, which lost 4 bases and 1 base, there was a span of 4 bases. The CDR3 covers 11 residues. CDR1 is SQVTM, CDR2 ANQGSEA, per germline. Study results and caveats: All four CD4+ subsets from Type 1 diabetes patients carried moderately but significantly shorter TCRB CDR3s.

Sequencing targeted expressed TCRB transcripts, as all isolated RNA had been reverse transcribed. Sequencing used immunoSEQ multiplex PCR; TCRdb keeps in-frame clones, though not all of them. This sample carries fewer than 200,000 clones, 10% of them seen once, and the ten largest clones take less than 0.5%. The V call is TRBV29-1, the J call TRBJ1-2; unclear D gene. The sequence derives from a man under 40 with type 1 diabetes. Material: central memory CD4+ T cells from blood. Here the CDR3 reads CSVVVNYGYTF. Here the CDR3 DNA reads TGCAGCGTTGTAGTTAACTATGGCTACACCTTC.